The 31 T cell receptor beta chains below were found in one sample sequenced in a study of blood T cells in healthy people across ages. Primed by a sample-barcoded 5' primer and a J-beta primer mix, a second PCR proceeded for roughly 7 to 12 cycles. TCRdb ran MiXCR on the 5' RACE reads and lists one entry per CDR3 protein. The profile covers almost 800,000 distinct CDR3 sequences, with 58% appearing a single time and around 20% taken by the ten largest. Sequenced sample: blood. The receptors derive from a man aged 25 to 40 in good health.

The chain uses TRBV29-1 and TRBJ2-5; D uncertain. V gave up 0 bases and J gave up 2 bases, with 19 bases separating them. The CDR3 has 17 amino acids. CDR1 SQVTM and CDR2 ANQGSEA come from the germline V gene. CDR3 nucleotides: TGCAGCGTTGAAGATGAGTATCGGGTTGGATGGCAAGAGACCCAGTACTTC. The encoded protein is CSVEDEYRVGWQETQYF.

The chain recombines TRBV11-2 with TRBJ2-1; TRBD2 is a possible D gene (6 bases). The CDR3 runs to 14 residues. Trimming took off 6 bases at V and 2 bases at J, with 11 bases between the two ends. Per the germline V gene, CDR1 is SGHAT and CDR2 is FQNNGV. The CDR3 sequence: CASSSGNTYNEQFF. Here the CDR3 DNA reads TGTGCCAGCAGTAGCGGAAACACCTACAATGAGCAGTTCTTC.

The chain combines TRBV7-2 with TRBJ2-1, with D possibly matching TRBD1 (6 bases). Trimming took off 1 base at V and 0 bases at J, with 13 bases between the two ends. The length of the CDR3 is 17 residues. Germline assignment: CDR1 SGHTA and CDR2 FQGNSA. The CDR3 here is CASSLVGGQSSYNEQFF. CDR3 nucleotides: TGTGCCAGCAGCTTAGTTGGGGGACAAAGCTCCTACAATGAGCAGTTCTTC.

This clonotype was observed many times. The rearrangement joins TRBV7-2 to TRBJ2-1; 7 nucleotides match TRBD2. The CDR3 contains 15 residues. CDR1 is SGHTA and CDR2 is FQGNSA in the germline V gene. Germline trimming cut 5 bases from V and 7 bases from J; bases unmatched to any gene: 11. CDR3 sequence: CASSPMASGLNEQFF. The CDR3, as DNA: TGTGCCAGCAGCCCCATGGCTAGCGGATTAAATGAGCAGTTCTTC.

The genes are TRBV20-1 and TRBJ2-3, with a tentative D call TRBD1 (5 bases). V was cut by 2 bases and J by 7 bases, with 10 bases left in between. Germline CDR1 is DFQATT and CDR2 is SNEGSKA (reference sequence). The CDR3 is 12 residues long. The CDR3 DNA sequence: TGCAGTGCTAGATTGGGGCTTAATACGCAGTATTTT. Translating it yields CSARLGLNTQYF.

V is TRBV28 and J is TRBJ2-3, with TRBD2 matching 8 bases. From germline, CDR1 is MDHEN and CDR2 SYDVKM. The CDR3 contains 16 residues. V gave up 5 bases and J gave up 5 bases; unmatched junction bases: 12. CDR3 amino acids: CASSTSAGAGRDTQYF. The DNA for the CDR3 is TGTGCCAGCAGTACCTCAGCGGGGGCGGGCAGAGATACGCAGTATTTT.

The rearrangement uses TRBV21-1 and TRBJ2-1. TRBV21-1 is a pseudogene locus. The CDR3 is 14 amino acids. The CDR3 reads CASREYKAFNEQFF. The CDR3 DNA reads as TGTGCCAGCAGGGAATACAAGGCTTTCAATGAGCAGTTCTTC.

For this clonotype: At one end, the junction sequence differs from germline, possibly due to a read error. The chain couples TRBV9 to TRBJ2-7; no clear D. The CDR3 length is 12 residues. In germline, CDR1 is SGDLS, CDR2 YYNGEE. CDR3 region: CASSYNSDEQYF. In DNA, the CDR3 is TGTGCCAGCAGTTATAACTCCGACGAGCAGTACTTC.

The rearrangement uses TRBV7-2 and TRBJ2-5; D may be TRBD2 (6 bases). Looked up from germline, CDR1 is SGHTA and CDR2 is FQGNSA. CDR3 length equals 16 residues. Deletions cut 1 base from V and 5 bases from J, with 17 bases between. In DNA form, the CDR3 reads TGTGCCAGCAGCTTAGGAGGCGGAGGGCTCGGGGAGACCCAGTACTTC. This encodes CASSLGGGGLGETQYF.

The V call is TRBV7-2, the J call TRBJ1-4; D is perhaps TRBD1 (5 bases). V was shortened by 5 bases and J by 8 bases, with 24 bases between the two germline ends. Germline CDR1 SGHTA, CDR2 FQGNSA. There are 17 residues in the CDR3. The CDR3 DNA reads TGTGCCAGCAGCCCCGGGTCGCGACCCGGGGGTTGGGAAAAACTGTTTTTT. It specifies CASSPGSRPGGWEKLFF.

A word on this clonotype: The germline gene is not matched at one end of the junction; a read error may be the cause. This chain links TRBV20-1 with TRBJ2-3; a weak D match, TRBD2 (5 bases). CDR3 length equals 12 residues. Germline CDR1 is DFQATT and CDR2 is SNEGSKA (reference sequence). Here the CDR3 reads CSARTAGDTQYF. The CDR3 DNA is TGTAGTGCGAGGACCGCGGGAGATACGCAGTATTTT.

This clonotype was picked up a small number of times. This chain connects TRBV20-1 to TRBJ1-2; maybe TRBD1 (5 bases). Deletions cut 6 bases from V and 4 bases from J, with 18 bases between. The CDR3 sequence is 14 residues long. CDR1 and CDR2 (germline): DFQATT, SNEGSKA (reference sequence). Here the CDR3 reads CSAKPRDGSYGYTF. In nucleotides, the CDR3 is TGCAGTGCGAAGCCAAGGGACGGTTCCTATGGCTACACCTTC.

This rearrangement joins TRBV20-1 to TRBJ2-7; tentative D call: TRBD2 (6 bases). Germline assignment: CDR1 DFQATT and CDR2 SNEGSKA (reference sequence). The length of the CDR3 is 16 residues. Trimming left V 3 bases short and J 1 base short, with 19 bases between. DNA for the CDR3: TGCAGTGCTAGGCGCTCACGACTAGTTCGTTCCTACGAGCAGTACTTC. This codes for CSARRSRLVRSYEQYF.

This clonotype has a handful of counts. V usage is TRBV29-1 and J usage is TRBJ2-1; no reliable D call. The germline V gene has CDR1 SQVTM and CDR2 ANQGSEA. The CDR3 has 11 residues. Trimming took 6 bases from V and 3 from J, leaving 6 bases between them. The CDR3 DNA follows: TGCAGCGTGGGGAACTACAATGAGCAGTTCTTC. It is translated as CSVGNYNEQFF.

CDR3: CSGRGGQRYNEQFF. CDR3 in DNA: TGCAGCGGACGAGGGGGCCAGCGGTACAATGAGCAGTTCTTC. The chain joins TRBV29-1 to TRBJ2-1; the match to TRBD1 covers 7 bases. V trimming: 7 bases; J trimming: 4 bases; junction bases outside the gene matches: 10. The CDR3 is made up of 14 amino acids. The germline V gene has CDR1 SQVTM and CDR2 ANQGSEA.

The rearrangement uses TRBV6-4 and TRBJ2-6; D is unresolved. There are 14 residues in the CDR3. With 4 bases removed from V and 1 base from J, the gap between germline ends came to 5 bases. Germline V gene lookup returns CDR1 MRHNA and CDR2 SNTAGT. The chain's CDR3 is CASSVESGANVLTF. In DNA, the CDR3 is TGTGCCAGCAGTGTGGAGTCTGGGGCCAACGTCCTGACTTTC.

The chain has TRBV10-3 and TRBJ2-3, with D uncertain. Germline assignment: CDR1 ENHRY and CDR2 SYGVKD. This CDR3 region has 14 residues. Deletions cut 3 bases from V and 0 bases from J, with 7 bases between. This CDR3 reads CAISDKESTDTQYF. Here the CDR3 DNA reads TGTGCCATCAGTGATAAGGAGAGCACAGATACGCAGTATTTT.

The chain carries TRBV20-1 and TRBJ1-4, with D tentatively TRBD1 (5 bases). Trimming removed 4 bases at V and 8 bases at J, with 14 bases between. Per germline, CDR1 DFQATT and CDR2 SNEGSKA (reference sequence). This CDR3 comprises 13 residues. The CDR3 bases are TGCAGTGCTATCGGAGGGGCCGGAGAAAAACTGTTTTTT. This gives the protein CSAIGGAGEKLFF.

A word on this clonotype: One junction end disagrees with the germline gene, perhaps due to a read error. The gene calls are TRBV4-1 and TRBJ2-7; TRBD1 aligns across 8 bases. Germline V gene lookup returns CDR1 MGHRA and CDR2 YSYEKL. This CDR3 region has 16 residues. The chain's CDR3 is CANSQEAATGAYEQYF. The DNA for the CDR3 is TGCGCCAACAGCCAAGAGGCCGCGACAGGGGCCTACGAGCAGTACTTC.

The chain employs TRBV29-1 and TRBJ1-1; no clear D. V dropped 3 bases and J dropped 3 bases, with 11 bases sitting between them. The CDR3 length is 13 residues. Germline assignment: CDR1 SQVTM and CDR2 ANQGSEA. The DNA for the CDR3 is TGCAGCGTTGAGTCAAGCTTGGACACTGAAGCTTTCTTT. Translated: CSVESSLDTEAFF.

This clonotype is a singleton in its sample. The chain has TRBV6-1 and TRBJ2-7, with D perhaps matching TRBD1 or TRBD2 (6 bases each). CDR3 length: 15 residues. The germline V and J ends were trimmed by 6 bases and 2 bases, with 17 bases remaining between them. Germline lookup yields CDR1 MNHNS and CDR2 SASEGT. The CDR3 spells CASSPEVGGPYEQYF. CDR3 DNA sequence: TGTGCCAGCAGCCCCGAGGTAGGGGGGCCCTACGAGCAGTACTTC.

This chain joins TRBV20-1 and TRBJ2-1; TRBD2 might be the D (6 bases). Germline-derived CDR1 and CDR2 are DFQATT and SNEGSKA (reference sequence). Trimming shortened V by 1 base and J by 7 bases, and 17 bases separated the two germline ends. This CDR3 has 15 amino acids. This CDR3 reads CSARVSGRSKNEQFF. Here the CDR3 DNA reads TGCAGTGCTAGAGTCTCAGGGAGGAGTAAAAATGAGCAGTTCTTC.

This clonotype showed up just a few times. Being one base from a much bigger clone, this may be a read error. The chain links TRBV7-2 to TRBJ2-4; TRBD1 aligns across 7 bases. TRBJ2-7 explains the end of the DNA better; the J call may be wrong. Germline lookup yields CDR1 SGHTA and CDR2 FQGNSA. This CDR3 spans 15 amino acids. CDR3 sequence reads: CASSQGVAFPHEQYF. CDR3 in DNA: TGTGCCAGCAGCCAGGGGGTGGCTTTCCCCCACGAGCAGTACTTC.

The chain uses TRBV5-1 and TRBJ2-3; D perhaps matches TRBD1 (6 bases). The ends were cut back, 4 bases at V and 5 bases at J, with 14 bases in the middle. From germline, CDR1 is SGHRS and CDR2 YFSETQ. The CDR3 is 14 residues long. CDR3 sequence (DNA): TGCGCCAGCAGCGTACAGGGAAGAGGAGATACGCAGTATTTT. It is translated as CASSVQGRGDTQYF.

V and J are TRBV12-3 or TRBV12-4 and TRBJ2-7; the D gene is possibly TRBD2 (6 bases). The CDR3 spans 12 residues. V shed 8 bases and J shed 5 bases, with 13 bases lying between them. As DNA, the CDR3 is TGTGCCAGCTCGGGAGTCCTGGACGAGCAGTACTTC. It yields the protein CASSGVLDEQYF.

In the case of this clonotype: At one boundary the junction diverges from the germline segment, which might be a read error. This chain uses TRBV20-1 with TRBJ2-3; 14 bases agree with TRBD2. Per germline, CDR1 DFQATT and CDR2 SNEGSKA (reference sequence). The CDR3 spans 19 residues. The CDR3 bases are TGCAATGCTAGGGGGGGACTAGCGGGAGTGGAGCCCGGTCCAGATACGCAGTATTTT. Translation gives CNARGGLAGVEPGPDTQYF.

CDR3 protein: CASSWAAGDREPYGYTF. The CDR3 DNA reads TGTGCCAGCAGTTGGGCCGCAGGGGACCGGGAGCCCTATGGCTACACCTTC. The chain carries TRBV27 and TRBJ1-2, with D possibly matching TRBD1 (6 bases). This CDR3 contains 17 residues. Trimming took off 4 bases at V and 4 bases at J, with 22 bases between the two ends. The germline V gene encodes CDR1 MNHEY and CDR2 SMNVEV (reference sequence).

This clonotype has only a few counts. The CDR3 sequence: CATSRDPKIAKNIQYF. The DNA for the CDR3 is TGTGCCACCAGCAGAGATCCCAAAATAGCCAAAAACATTCAGTACTTC. The rearrangement links TRBV15 to TRBJ2-4; D is undetermined. The CDR3 length is 16 residues. Germline CDR1 reads LNHNV; CDR2 reads YYDKDF (reference sequence). Trimming pared 0 bases from V and 0 bases from J, leaving 9 bases between.

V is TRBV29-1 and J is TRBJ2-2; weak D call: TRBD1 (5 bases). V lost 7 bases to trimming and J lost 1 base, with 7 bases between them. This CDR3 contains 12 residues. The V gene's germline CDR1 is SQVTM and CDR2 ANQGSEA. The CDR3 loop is CSAGQNTGELFF. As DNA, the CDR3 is TGCAGCGCCGGACAGAACACCGGGGAGCTGTTTTTT.

The CDR3 DNA reads as TGTGCCTGGAGGACCCAGCGGGGGGGATCCTACGAGCAGTACTTC. It translates to CAWRTQRGGSYEQYF. The chain has TRBV30 and TRBJ2-7, with 10 bases lining up with TRBD2. Germline lookup yields CDR1 GTSNPN and CDR2 SVGIG (reference sequence). The length of the CDR3 is 15 residues. Trimming at V came to 3 bases and at J to 1 base, leaving 6 bases not matched to a gene.

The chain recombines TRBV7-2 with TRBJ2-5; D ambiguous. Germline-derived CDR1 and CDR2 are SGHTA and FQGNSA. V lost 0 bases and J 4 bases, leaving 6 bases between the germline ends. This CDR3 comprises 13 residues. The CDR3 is CASSLALIETQYF. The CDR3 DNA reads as TGTGCCAGCAGCTTAGCGCTTATAGAGACCCAGTACTTC.